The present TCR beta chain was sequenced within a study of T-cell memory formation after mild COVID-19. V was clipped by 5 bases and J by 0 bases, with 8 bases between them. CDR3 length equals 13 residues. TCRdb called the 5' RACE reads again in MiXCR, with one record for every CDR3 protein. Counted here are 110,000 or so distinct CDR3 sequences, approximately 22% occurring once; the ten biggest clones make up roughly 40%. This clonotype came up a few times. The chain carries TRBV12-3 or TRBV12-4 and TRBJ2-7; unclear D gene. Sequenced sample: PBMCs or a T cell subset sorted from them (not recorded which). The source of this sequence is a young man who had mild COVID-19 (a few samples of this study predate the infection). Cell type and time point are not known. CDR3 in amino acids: CASSADGSYEQYF. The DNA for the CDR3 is TGTGCCAGCAGTGCGGACGGCTCCTACGAGCAGTACTTC.